This TCR beta chain comes out of a study of OX40 agonist ivuxolimab in advanced cancers. From germline, CDR1 is SGHTA and CDR2 FQGTGA. The CDR3 extends over 16 amino acids. V was clipped by 5 bases and J by 1 base; unmatched bases: 6. Clones were sequenced by immunoSEQ multiplex PCR, and TCRdb holds only the in-frame ones, with some missing. The sample consists of some 65,000 clones, 87% of them appearing once. The source material was CD4+ or CD8+ T cells sorted from blood, sampled in a trial of the OX40 agonist ivuxolimab. The chain uses TRBV7-3 and TRBJ2-3; 10 nucleotides align to TRBD1. The origin of this receptor is an adult with an advanced solid tumor such as melanoma, head and neck, liver or kidney cancer. The CDR3 region has the DNA TGTGCCAGCAGCATACTCGGGACAGGGGGCACAGATACGCAGTATTTT. It translates to CASSILGTGGTDTQYF.